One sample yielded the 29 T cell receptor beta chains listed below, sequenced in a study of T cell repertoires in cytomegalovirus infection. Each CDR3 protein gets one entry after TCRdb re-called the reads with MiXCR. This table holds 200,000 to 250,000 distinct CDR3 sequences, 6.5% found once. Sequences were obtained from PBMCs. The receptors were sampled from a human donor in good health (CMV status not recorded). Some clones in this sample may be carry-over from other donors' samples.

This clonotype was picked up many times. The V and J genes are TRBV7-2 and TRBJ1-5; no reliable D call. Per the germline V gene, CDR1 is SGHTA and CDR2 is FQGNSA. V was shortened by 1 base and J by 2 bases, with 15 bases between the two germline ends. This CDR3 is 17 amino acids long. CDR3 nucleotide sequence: TGTGCCAGCAGCTTAGTCCCCTTGGGTCTGGGCAATCAGCCCCAGCATTTT. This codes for CASSLVPLGLGNQPQHF.

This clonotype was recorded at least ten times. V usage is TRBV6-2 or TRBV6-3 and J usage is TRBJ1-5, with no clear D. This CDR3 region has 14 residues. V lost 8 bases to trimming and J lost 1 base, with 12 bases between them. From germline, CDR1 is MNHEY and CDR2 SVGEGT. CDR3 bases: TGTGCCAGCCGGCAGGAGGCGAGCAATCAGCCCCAGCATTTT. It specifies CASRQEASNQPQHF.

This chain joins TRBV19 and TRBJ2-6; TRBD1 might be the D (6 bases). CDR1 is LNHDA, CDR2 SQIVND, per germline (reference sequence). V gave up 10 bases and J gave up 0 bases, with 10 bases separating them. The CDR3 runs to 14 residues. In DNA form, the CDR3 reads TGTGCCACCGCAGGGGACTCTGGGGCCAACGTCCTGACTTTC. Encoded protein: CATAGDSGANVLTF.

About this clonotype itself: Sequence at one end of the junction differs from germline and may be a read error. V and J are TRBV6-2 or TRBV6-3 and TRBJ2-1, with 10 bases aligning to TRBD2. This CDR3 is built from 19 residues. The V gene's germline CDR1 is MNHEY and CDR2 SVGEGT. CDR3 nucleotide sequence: TGTGCCAACAGTTACTTCCCCCCTGTAGCGGGGGGTAGAGGGAATGAGCAGTTCTTC. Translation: CANSYFPPVAGGRGNEQFF.

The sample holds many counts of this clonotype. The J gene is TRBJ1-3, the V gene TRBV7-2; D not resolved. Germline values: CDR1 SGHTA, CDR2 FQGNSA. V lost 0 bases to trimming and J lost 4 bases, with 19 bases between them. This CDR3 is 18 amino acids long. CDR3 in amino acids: CASSLARLNRVNGNTIYF. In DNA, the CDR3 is TGTGCCAGCAGCTTAGCGCGCCTCAATCGGGTGAACGGAAACACCATATATTTT.

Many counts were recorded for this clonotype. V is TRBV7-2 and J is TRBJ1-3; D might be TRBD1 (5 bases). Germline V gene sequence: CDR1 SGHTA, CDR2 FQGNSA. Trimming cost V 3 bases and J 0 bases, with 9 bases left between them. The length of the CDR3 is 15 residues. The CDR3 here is CASSFEGVSGNTIYF. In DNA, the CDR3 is TGTGCCAGCAGCTTCGAAGGGGTCTCTGGAAACACCATATATTTT.

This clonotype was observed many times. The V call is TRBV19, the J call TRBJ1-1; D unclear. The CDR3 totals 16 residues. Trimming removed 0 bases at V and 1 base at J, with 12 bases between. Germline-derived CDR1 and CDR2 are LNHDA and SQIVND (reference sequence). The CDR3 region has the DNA TGTGCCAGTAGTATAGAGGGCAGAGCAGGGAACACTGAAGCTTTCTTT. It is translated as CASSIEGRAGNTEAFF.

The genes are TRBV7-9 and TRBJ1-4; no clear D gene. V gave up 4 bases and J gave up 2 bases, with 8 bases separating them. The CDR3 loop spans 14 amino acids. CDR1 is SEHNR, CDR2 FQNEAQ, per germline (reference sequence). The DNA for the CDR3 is TGTGCCAGCAGCTCGGCAAATACTAATGAAAAACTGTTTTTT. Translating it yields CASSSANTNEKLFF.

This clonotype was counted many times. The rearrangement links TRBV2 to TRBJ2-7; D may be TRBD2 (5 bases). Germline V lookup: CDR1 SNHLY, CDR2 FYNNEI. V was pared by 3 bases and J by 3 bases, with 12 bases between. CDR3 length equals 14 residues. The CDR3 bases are TGTGCCAGCAGTGAGGGGAGACTATACTACGAGCAGTACTTC. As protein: CASSEGRLYYEQYF.

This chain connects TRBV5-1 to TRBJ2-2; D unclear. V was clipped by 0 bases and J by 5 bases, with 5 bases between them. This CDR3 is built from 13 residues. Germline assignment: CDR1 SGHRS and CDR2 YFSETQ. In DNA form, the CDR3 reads TGCGCCAGCAGCTTGGAACCGACCGGGGAGCTGTTTTTT. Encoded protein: CASSLEPTGELFF.

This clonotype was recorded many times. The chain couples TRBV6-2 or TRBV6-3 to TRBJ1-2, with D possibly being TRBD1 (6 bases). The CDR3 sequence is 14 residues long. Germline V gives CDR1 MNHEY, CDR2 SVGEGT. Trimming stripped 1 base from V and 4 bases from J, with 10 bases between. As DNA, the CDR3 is TGTGCCAGCAGTTACTACAGGGCCGGCTATGGCTACACCTTC. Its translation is CASSYYRAGYGYTF.

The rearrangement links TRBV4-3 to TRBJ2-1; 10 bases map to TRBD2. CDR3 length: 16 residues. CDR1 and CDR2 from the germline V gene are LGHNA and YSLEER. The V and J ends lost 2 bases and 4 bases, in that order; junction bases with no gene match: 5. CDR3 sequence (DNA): TGCGCCAGCAGCCAATTTACTAGCGGGGCGTACAATGAGCAGTTCTTC. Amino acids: CASSQFTSGAYNEQFF.

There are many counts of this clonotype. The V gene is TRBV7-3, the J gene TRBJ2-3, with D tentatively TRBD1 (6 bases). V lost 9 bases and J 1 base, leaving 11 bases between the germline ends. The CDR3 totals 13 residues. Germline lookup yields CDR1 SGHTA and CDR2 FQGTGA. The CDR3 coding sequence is TGTGCCAGTTTACAGGGTGGCACAGATACGCAGTATTTT. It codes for CASLQGGTDTQYF.

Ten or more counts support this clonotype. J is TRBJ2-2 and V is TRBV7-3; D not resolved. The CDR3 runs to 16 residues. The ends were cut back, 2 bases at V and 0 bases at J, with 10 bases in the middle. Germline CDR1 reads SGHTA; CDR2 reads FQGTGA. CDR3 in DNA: TGTGCCAGCAGCTTAGGGCAACTCGCGAACACCGGGGAGCTGTTTTTT. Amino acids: CASSLGQLANTGELFF.

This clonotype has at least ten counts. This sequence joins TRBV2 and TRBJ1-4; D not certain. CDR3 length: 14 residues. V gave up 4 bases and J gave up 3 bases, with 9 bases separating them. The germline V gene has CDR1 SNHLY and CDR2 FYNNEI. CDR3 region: CASSVVVANEKLFF. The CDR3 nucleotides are TGTGCCAGCAGTGTAGTTGTCGCTAATGAAAAACTGTTTTTT.

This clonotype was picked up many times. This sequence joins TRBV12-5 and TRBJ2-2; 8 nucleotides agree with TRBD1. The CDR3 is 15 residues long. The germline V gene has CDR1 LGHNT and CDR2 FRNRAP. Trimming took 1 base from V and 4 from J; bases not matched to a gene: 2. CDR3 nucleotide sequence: TGTGCTAGTGGTTTGGAGACAGGGGTCACCGGGGAGCTGTTTTTT. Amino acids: CASGLETGVTGELFF.

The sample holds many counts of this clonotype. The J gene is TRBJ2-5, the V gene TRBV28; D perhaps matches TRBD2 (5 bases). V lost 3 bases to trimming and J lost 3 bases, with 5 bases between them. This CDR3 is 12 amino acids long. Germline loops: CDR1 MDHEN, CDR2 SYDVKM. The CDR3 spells CASSLEEETQYF. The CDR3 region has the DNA TGTGCCAGCAGTTTGGAGGAAGAGACCCAGTACTTC.

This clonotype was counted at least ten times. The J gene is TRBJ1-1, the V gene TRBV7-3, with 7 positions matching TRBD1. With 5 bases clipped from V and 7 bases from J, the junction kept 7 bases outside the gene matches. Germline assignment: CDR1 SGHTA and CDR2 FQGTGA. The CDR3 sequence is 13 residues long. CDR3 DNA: TGTGCCAGCAGCGCCGACAGGGCCGGTGAAGCTTTCTTT. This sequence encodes CASSADRAGEAFF.

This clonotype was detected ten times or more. The CDR3 nucleotides read TGTGCCAGCAGACCCGGACATGTTCTAGCCCAGTCTGCCATTCAGTACTTC. Encoded protein: CASRPGHVLAQSAIQYF. The chain employs TRBV6-1 and TRBJ2-4; D could derive from TRBD1 or TRBD2 (5 bases each). V was shortened by 6 bases and J by 9 bases, with 27 bases between the two germline ends. Germline assignment: CDR1 MNHNS and CDR2 SASEGT. The CDR3 has 17 amino acids.

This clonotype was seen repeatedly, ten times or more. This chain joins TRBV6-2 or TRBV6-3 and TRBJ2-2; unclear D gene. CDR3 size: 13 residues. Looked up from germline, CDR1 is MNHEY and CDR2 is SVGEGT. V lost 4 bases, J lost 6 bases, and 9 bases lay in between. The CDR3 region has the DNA TGTGCCAGCAGTTCGGGTGCCCCCGGGGAGCTGTTTTTT. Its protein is CASSSGAPGELFF.

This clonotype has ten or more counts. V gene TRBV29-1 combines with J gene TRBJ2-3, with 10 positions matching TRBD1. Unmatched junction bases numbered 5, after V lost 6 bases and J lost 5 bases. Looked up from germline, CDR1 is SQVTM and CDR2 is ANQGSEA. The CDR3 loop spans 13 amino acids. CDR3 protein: CSVGTGVRDTQYF. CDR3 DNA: TGCAGCGTGGGGACAGGGGTGAGAGATACGCAGTATTTT.

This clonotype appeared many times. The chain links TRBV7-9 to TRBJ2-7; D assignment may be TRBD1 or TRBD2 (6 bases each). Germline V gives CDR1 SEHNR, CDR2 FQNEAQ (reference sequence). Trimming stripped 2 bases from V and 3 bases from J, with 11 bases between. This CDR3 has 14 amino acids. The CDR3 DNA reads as TGTGCCAGCAGCTTACCGGGGGCGAACTACGAGCAGTACTTC. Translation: CASSLPGANYEQYF.

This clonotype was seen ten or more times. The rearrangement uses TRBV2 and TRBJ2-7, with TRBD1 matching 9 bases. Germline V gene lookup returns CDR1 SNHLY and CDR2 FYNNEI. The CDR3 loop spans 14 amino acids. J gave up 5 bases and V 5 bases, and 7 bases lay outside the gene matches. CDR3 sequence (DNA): TGTGCCAGCAGTCCACAGGGGGCGGGCGACGAGCAGTACTTC. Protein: CASSPQGAGDEQYF.

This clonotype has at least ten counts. DNA for the CDR3: TGTGCCAGCAGTTCCTCCGGGACAGGGGGCGAAGAAGCTTTCTTT. Its protein is CASSSSGTGGEEAFF. The J gene is TRBJ1-1, the V gene TRBV28, with TRBD1 identical over 12 bases. The CDR3 extends over 15 amino acids. The J segment lost 8 bases and the V segment lost 4 bases, leaving 8 bases of the junction unmatched. Germline assignment: CDR1 MDHEN and CDR2 SYDVKM. The full variable domain, its missing parts supplied by reference TRBV28 and TRBJ1-1, is DVKVTQSSRYLVKRTGEKVFLECVQDMDHENMFWYRQDPGLGLRLIYFSYDVKMKEKGDIPEGYSVSREKKERFSLILESASTNQTSMYLCASSSSGTGGEEAFFGQGTRLTVV.

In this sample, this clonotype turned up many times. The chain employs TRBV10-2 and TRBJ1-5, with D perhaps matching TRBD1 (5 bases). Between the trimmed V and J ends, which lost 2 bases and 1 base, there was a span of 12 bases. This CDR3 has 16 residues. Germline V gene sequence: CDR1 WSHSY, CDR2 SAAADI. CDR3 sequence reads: CASSEGGRGSNQPQHF. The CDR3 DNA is TGCGCCAGCAGTGAGGGGGGTCGGGGGAGCAATCAGCCCCAGCATTTT.

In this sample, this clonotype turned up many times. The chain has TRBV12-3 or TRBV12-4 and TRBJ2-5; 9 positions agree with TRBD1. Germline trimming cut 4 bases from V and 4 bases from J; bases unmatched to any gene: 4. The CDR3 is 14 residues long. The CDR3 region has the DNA TGTGCCAGCAGTTGGACAGGGGCAGGAGAGACCCAGTACTTC. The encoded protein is CASSWTGAGETQYF.

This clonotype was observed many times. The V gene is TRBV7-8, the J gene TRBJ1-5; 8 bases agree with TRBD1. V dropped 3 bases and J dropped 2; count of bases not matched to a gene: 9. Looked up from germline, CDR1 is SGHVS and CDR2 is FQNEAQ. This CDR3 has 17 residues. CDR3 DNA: TGTGCCAGCAGCTTCAATTCGGCGGACAGGGGCAATCAGCCCCAGCATTTT. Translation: CASSFNSADRGNQPQHF. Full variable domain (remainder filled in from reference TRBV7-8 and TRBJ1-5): GAGVSQSPRYKVAKRGQDVALRCDPISGHVSLFWYQQALGQGPEFLTYFQNEAQLDKSGLPSDRFFAERPEGSVSTLKIQRTQQEDSAVYLCASSFNSADRGNQPQHFGDGTRLSIL.

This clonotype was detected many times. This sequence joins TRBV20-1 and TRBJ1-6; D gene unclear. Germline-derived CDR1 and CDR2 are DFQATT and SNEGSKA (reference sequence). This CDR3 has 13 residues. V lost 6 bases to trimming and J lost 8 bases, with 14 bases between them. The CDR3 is CSAEQKVDSPLHF. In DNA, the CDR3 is TGCAGTGCAGAACAAAAAGTGGATTCACCCCTCCACTTT.

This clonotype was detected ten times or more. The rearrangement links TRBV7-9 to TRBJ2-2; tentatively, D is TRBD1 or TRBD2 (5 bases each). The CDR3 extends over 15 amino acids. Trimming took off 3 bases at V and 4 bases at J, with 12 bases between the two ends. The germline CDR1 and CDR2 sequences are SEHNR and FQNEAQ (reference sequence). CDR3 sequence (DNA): TGTGCCAGCAGCTTTGGGACCTGGGGCACCGGGGAGCTGTTTTTT. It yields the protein CASSFGTWGTGELFF.